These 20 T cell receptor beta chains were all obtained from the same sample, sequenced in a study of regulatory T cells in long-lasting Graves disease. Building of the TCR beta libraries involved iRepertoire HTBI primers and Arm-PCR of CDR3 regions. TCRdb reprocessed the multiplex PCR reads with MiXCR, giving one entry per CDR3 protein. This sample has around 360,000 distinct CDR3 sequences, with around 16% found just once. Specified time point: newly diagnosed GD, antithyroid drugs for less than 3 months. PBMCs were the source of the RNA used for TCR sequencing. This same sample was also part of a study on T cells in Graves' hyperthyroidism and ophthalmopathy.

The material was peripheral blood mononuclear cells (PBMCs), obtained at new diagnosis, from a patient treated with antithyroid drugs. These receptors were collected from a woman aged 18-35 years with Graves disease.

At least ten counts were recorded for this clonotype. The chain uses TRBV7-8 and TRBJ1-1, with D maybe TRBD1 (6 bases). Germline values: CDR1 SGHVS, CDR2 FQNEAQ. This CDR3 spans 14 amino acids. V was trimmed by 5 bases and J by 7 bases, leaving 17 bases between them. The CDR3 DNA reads TGTGCCAGCAGCCCACCGACAGGCTACCTTGAAGCTTTCTTT. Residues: CASSPPTGYLEAFF.

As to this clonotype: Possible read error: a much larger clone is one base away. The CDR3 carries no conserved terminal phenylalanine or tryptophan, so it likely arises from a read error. The CDR3 protein is CASSRGTSGSNEQFL. The CDR3 bases are TGTGCCAGCAGCAGGGGGACTAGCGGGAGCAATGAGCAGTTCCTC. V usage is TRBV28 and J usage is TRBJ2-1; 14 positions match TRBD2. This CDR3 contains 15 residues. Per the germline V gene, CDR1 is MDHEN and CDR2 is SYDVKM. Trimming removed 6 bases from V and 6 bases from J; junction bases left unmatched: 4.

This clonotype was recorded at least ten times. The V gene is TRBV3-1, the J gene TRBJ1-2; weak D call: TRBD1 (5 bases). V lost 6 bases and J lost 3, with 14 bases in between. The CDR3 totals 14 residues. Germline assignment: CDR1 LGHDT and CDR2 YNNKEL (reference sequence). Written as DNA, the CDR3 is TGTGCCAGCAGACCTGCGCAGGGCTACTATGGCTACACCTTC. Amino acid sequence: CASRPAQGYYGYTF.

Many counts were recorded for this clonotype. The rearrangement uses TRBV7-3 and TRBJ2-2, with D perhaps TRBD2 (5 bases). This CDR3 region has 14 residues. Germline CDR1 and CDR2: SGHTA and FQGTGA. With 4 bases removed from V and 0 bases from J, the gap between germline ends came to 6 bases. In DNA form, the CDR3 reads TGTGCCAGCAGCTCGGGAACGAACACCGGGGAGCTGTTTTTT. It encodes CASSSGTNTGELFF.

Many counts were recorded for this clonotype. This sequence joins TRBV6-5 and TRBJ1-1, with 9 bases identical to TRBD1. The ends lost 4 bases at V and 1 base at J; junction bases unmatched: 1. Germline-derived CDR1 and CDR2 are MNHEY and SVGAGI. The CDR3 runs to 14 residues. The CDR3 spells CASSSTGGNTEAFF. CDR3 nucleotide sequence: TGTGCCAGCAGTTCGACAGGGGGGAACACTGAAGCTTTCTTT.

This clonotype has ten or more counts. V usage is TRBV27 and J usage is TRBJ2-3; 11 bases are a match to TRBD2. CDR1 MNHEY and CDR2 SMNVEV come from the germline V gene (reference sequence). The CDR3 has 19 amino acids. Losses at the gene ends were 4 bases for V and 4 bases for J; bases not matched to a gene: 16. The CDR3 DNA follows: TGTGCCAGCAGTTCCCGACTTGCGAGGGGACTAGCGGTAGCAGATACGCAGTATTTT. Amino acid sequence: CASSSRLARGLAVADTQYF.

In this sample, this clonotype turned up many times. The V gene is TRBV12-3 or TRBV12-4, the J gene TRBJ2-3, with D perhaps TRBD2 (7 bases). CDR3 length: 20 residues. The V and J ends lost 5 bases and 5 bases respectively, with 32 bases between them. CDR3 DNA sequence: TGTGCCAGCAGTCCCGAAGGGGAGGCGGGGGCCCCTCACGGTAGAGATACGCAGTATTTT. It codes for CASSPEGEAGAPHGRDTQYF.

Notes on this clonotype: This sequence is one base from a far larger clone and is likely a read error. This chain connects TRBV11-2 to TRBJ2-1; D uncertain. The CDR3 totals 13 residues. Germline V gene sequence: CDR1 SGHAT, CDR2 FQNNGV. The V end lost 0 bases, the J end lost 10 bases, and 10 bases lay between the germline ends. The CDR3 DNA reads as TGTGCCAGCAGCTTAGAATACCTCTACGAGCAGTTCTTC. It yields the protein CASSLEYLYEQFF.

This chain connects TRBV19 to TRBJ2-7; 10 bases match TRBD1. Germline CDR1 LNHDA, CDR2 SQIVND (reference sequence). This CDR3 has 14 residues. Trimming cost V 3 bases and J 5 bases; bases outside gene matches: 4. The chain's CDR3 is CASSMGTGANEQYF. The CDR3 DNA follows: TGTGCCAGTAGTATGGGGACAGGGGCCAACGAGCAGTACTTC. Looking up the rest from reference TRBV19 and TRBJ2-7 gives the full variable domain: DGGITQSPKYLFRKEGQNVTLSCEQNLNHDAMYWYRQDPGQGLRLIYYSQIVNDFQKGDIAEGYSVSREKKESFPLTVTSAQKNPTAFYLCASSMGTGANEQYFGPGTRLTVT.

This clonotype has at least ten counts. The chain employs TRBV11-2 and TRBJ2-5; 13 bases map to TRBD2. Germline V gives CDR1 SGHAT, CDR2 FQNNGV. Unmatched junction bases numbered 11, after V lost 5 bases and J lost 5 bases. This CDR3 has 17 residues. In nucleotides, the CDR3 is TGTGCCAGCAGCCGCGGACTAGCGGGAGTTGGTGGGGAGACCCAGTACTTC. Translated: CASSRGLAGVGGETQYF.

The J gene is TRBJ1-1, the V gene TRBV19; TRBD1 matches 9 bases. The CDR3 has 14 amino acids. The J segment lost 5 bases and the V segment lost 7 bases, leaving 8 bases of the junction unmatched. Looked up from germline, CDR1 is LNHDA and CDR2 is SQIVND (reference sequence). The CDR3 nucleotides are TGTGCCAGTATTCCACAGGGGGCCGGAACTGAAGCTTTCTTT. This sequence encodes CASIPQGAGTEAFF.

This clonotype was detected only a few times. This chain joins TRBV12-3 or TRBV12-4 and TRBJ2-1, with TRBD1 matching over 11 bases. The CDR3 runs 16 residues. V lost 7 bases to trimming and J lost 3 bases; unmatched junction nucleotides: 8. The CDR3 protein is CASTRTGTGGYNEQFF. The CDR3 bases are TGTGCCAGCACCCGCACCGGGACAGGGGGCTACAATGAGCAGTTCTTC.

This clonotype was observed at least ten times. The CDR3 nucleotides are TGTGCCAGCAGTTTTTTCCTCTTAAGGCTAGGGGGCGCGGGACTAGCGGCCATTAAGGACGAGCAGTACTTC. Encoded protein: CASSFFLLRLGGAGLAAIKDEQYF. V is TRBV12-3 or TRBV12-4 and J is TRBJ2-7, with 11 bases that match TRBD2. V gave up 3 bases and J gave up 5 bases; unmatched junction bases: 33. CDR3 size: 24 residues.

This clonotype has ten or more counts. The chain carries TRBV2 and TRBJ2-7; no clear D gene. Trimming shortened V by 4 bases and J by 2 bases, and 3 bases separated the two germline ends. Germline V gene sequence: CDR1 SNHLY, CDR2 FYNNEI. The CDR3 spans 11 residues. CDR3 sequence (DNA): TGTGCCAGCAGTGGCACCTACGAGCAGTACTTC. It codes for CASSGTYEQYF.

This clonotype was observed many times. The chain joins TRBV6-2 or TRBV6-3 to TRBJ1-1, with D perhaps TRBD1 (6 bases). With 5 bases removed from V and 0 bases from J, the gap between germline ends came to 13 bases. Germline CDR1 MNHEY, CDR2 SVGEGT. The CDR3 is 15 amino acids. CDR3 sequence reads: CASSRIQGLNTEAFF. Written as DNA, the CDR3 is TGTGCCAGCAGTCGAATACAGGGCTTGAACACTGAAGCTTTCTTT.

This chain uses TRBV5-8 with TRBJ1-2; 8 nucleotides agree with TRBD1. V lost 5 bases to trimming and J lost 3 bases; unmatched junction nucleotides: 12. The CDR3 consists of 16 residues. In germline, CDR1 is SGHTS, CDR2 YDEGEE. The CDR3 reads CASRSSGGPADYGYTF. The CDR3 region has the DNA TGTGCCAGCAGGTCTTCAGGGGGCCCGGCAGACTATGGCTACACCTTC.

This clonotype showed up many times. The CDR3 here is CASSNTALYNEQFF. CDR3 bases: TGTGCCAGCTCGAATACAGCTCTTTACAATGAGCAGTTCTTC. The J gene is TRBJ2-1, the V gene TRBV18, with D unclear. The germline V and J ends were trimmed by 6 bases and 4 bases, with 13 bases remaining between them. The germline V gene encodes CDR1 KGHSH and CDR2 LQKENI. The CDR3 sequence is 14 residues long.

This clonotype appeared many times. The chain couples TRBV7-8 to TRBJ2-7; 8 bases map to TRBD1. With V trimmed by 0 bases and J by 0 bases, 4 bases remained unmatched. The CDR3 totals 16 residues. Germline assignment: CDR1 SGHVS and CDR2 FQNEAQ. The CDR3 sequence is CASSLAPDRVSYEQYF. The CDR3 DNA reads TGTGCCAGCAGCTTAGCTCCGGACAGGGTCTCCTACGAGCAGTACTTC.

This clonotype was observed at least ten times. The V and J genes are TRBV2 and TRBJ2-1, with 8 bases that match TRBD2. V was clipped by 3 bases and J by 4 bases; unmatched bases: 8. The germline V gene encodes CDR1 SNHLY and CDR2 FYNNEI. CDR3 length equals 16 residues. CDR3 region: CASSEPVGTRYNEQFF. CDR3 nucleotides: TGTGCCAGCAGTGAGCCCGTGGGGACTAGGTACAATGAGCAGTTCTTC.

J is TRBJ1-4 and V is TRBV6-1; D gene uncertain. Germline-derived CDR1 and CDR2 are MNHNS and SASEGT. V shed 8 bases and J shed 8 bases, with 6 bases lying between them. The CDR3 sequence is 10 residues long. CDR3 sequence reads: CASGREKLFF. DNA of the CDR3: TGTGCCAGCGGTCGGGAAAAACTGTTTTTT.